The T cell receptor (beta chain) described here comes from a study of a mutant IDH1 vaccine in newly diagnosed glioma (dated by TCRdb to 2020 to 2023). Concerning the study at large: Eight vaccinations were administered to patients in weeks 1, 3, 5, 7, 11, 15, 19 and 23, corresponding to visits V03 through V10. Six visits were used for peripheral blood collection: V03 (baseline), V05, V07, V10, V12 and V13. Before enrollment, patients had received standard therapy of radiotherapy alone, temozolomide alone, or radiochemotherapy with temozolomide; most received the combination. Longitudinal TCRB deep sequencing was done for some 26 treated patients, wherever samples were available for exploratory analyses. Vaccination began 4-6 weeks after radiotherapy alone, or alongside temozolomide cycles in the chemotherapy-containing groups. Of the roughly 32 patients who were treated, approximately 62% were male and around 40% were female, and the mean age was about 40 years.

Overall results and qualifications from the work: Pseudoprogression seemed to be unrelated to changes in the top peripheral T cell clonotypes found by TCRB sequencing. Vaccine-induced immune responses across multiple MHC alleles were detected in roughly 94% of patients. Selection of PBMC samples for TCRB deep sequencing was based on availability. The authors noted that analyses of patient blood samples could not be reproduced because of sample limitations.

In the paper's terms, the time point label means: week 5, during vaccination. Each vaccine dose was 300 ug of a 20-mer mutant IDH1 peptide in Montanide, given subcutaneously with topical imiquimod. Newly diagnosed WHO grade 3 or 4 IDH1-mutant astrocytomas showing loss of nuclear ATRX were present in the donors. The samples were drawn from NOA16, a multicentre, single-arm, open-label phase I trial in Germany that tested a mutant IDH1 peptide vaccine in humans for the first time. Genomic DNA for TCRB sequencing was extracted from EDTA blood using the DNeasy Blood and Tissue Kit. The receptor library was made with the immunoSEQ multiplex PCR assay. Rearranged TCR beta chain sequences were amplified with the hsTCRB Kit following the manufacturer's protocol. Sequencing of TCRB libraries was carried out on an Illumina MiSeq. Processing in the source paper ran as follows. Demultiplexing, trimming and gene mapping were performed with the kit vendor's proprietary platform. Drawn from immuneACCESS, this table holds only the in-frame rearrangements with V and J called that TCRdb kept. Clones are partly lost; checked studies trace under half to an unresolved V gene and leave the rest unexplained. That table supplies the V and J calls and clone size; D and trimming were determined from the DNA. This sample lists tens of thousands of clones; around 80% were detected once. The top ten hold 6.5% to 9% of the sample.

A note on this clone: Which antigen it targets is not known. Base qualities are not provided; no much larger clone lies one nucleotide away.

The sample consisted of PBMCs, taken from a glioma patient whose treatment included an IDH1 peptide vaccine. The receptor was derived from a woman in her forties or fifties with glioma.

In nucleotide form, the sequence is TGTGCCAGCAGTTTGGGACTAGCGATCCAGACCCAGTACTTC. Its product reads: CASSLGLAIQTQYF. The rearranged segments are TRBV6-1 and TRBJ2-5; a stretch of 10 junction bases matches TRBD2. Unmatched junction bases come to 6, with V trimmed by 5 bases and J by 6 bases. Including cysteine and phenylalanine, the CDR3 has 14 amino acids. Of the read, only the CDR3 DNA is kept; its 42 bases are in frame from base 1. Based on the germline V gene, the CDR1 and CDR2 sequences are MNHNS and SASEGT.